This T cell receptor (beta chain) was profiled in a study of shared clonotypes between healthy human individuals. The wider study: Every donor yielded three CD4 naive, three CD4 memory, two CD8 naive and one CD8 memory plate.

As handled by the study authors: Owing to the provision of junction-only sequences devoid of quality scores by immunoSEQ, filtering differed. Method: immunoSEQ multiplex PCR; TCRdb's copy keeps in-frame clones and lacks some. V and J calls and clone size are given by that table; D and trimming were obtained from the DNA. Counted here are approximately 500,000 clones, 90% to 96% occurring once; the ten biggest clones make up roughly 0.06%. In germline, CDR1 is MGHRA, CDR2 YSYEKL. This CDR3 comprises 15 residues. V was shortened by 0 bases and J by 3 bases, with 9 bases between the two germline ends. The donor cohort consisted entirely of Caucasian adults residing in Nashville, Tennessee. Study-level points and caveats: Unshared clonotypes carried lower generation probabilities than those common to all four donors.

Comments on this clone: Its antigen is undetermined.

This chain links TRBV4-1 with TRBJ1-5, with a possible D match to TRBD1 (5 bases). This sequence was found in a young woman in good health. The sequencing sample was made of naive CD4+ T cells sorted from blood. Specified subset: CD45RA+ positively selected. The CDR3 loop is CASSQDFRVNQPQHF. As DNA, the CDR3 is TGCGCCAGCAGCCAAGATTTCAGGGTCAATCAGCCCCAGCATTTT.